This TCR beta chain appears in the sequencing data of a study of blood T cells in healthy people across ages. Next came a second PCR, run for about 7 to 12 cycles, which used a sample-barcoded 5' primer along with a J-beta primer mix. TCRdb re-analysed the 5' RACE reads in MiXCR, keeping a single row per CDR3 protein. This table has about 1.1 million distinct CDR3 sequences, less than 45% appearing once. This TCR was sampled from a man aged 18 to 35 in good health. The sequencing sample was made of blood.

This CDR3 reads CASSSGTGAFYEQYF. The CDR3 DNA is TGCGCCAGCAGCTCCGGGACAGGCGCATTCTACGAGCAGTACTTC. The chain is built from TRBV5-1 and TRBJ2-7, with TRBD1 matching 8 bases. Germline CDR1 and CDR2: SGHRS and YFSETQ. The CDR3 loop spans 15 amino acids. V gave up 3 bases and J gave up 3 bases; unmatched junction bases: 8.